The 26 T cell receptor beta chains below all came from one sample that was sequenced in a study of T cell repertoires in cytomegalovirus infection. TCRdb reprocessed the reads via MiXCR and lists one record per CDR3 protein. This table has fewer than 1,000,000 distinct CDR3 sequences, around 30% appearing once. Antigens of these TCRs are unknown. The sample in question was cultured CD8+ T cells from PBMCs, obtained from culture after CMV antigen stimulation. The receptors come from a human donor in good health (CMV status not recorded). Some clones in this sample may be carry-over from other donors' samples.

To note about this clonotype: It may be a read error: a sequence one base away is much more abundant. The chain couples TRBV7-2 to TRBJ2-7; 10 bases are a match to TRBD2. V gave up 10 bases and J gave up 2 bases; unmatched junction bases: 11. Germline-derived CDR1 and CDR2 are SGHTA and FQGNSA. The CDR3 runs 15 residues. Written as DNA, the CDR3 is TGTGCCAACAGACAGAGCGGGGGGGGGACCTACGAGCAGTACGTC. Encoded protein: CANRQSGGGTYEQYV.

V is TRBV5-1 and J is TRBJ1-1, with 8 positions matching TRBD1. The germline CDR1 and CDR2 sequences are SGHRS and YFSETQ. This CDR3 region has 14 residues. Losses at the gene ends were 4 bases for V and 4 bases for J; bases not matched to a gene: 6. The CDR3 DNA sequence: TGCGCCAGCAGCGTATTACAGGGGGGCACTGAAGCTTTCTTT. This codes for CASSVLQGGTEAFF.

This chain links TRBV27 with TRBJ2-7, with TRBD1 matching over 9 bases. The CDR3 sequence is 14 residues long. Unmatched junction bases numbered 7, after V lost 3 bases and J lost 7 bases. Germline loops: CDR1 MNHEY, CDR2 SMNVEV (reference sequence). This CDR3 reads CASSFTGGPPEQYF. Here the CDR3 DNA reads TGTGCCAGCAGTTTCACAGGGGGCCCTCCGGAGCAGTACTTC.

This clonotype showed up just a few times. The rearrangement uses TRBV11-2 and TRBJ2-1, with 7 bases fitting TRBD1. Trimming cost V 4 bases and J 4 bases; bases outside gene matches: 7. The CDR3 loop spans 15 amino acids. CDR1 is SGHAT, CDR2 FQNNGV, per germline. The CDR3 reads CASSYDRAAYNEQFF. The CDR3 DNA is TGTGCCAGCAGCTACGACAGGGCCGCTTACAATGAGCAGTTCTTC.

This clonotype was recorded many times. The chain joins TRBV12-5 to TRBJ1-1; D is unclear. The CDR3 extends over 13 amino acids. Germline V gene sequence: CDR1 LGHNT, CDR2 FRNRAP. Trimming shortened V by 6 bases and J by 5 bases, and 13 bases separated the two germline ends. This chain's CDR3 is CASGYLRGTEAFF. The CDR3 region has the DNA TGTGCTAGTGGATACCTCCGGGGTACTGAAGCTTTCTTT.

V gene TRBV7-6 combines with J gene TRBJ1-3; D not certain. The germline V and J ends were trimmed by 5 bases and 2 bases, with 10 bases remaining between them. Germline CDR1 and CDR2: SGHVS and FNYEAQ. The CDR3 is 14 amino acids. CDR3 sequence: CASSLPTAGNTIYF. In nucleotides, the CDR3 is TGTGCCAGCAGCCTCCCCACAGCTGGAAACACCATATATTTT.

The chain couples TRBV6-1 to TRBJ2-7, with unresolved D. There are 13 residues in the CDR3. Trimming shortened V by 2 bases and J by 2 bases, and 7 bases separated the two germline ends. Germline V gives CDR1 MNHNS, CDR2 SASEGT. The CDR3 loop is CASSETVTYEQYF. The CDR3 coding sequence is TGTGCCAGCAGTGAAACAGTAACCTACGAGCAGTACTTC.

This clonotype was seen a handful of times. V and J are TRBV11-2 and TRBJ1-2; 9 nucleotides line up with TRBD1. The germline CDR1 and CDR2 sequences are SGHAT and FQNNGV. The CDR3 has 16 residues. Trimming cost V 5 bases and J 2 bases; bases outside gene matches: 9. DNA of the CDR3: TGTGCCAGCAGCCCGGGACAGGGATCTTTAAACTATGGCTACACCTTC. Translating gives CASSPGQGSLNYGYTF.

There are many counts of this clonotype. This chain uses TRBV7-2 with TRBJ2-1; D is perhaps TRBD1 (6 bases). The CDR3 totals 13 residues. Germline V gene lookup returns CDR1 SGHTA and CDR2 FQGNSA. The V end was cut by 4 bases, the J end by 8 bases, with 12 bases between. CDR3 residues: CASSSTGFDEQFF. The CDR3 nucleotides are TGTGCCAGCAGCTCTACAGGGTTCGATGAGCAGTTCTTC.

This clonotype was seen a handful of times. The rearrangement uses TRBV6-6 and TRBJ2-2, with 12 bases lining up with TRBD2. The V and J ends lost 7 bases and 2 bases, in that order; junction bases with no gene match: 8. This CDR3 comprises 17 residues. CDR1 is MNHNY and CDR2 is SVGAGI in the germline V gene (reference sequence). In DNA form, the CDR3 reads TGTGCCAGCATTAACCAGACTAGCGGGGGAAACACCGGGGAGCTGTTTTTT. The encoded protein is CASINQTSGGNTGELFF.

The chain uses TRBV5-1 and TRBJ1-2; D is unresolved. V was pared by 1 base and J by 10 bases, with 17 bases between. Germline V gene lookup returns CDR1 SGHRS and CDR2 YFSETQ. This CDR3 spans 14 amino acids. CDR3 DNA sequence: TGCGCCAGCAGCTTGCTCCTCAGCGAAACTGACTACACCTTC. It codes for CASSLLLSETDYTF.

About this clonotype itself: A much larger clone differs from this one at a single base, so this may be a read error. The rearrangement uses TRBV7-8 and TRBJ2-7, with 9 bases identical to TRBD1. The J segment lost 5 bases and the V segment lost 2 bases, leaving 10 bases of the junction unmatched. The CDR3 runs 16 residues. CDR1 is SGHVS, CDR2 FQNEAQ, per germline. The CDR3 bases are TGTGCCAGCAGCTTAAAGCCGGTACAGGGGGCCAACGAGCAGTACTTC. This translates into CASSLKPVQGANEQYF.

The rearrangement uses TRBV28 and TRBJ1-2; D possibly corresponds to TRBD1 (6 bases). V shed 5 bases and J shed 4 bases, with 17 bases lying between them. Germline V lookup: CDR1 MDHEN, CDR2 SYDVKM. This CDR3 contains 15 residues. CDR3 bases: TGTGCCAGCAGTGCTGGACAGCTGCTTGGCTATGGCTACACCTTC. Its translation: CASSAGQLLGYGYTF.

This sequence joins TRBV10-3 and TRBJ1-4; 9 bases are a match to TRBD1. Germline CDR1 reads ENHRY; CDR2 reads SYGVKD. This CDR3 has 14 amino acids. The ends lost 5 bases at V and 7 bases at J; junction bases unmatched: 5. The CDR3 nucleotides are TGTGCCATCAGTATGGACAGGGGTGGTGAAAAACTGTTTTTT. Its protein product is CAISMDRGGEKLFF.

This clonotype was detected many times. The chain couples TRBV4-1 to TRBJ2-2; D possibly corresponds to TRBD2 (6 bases). The CDR3 has 16 residues. Germline V gene sequence: CDR1 MGHRA, CDR2 YSYEKL. V lost 1 base and J lost 4, with 13 bases in between. CDR3 sequence: CASSQARGASTGELFF. CDR3 nucleotides: TGCGCCAGCAGCCAAGCTCGCGGGGCGTCCACCGGGGAGCTGTTTTTT.

The V and J genes are TRBV15 and TRBJ2-1; possibly TRBD2 for D (5 bases). The CDR3 contains 15 residues. Deletions cut 4 bases from V and 3 bases from J, with 13 bases between. The germline CDR1 and CDR2 sequences are LNHNV and YYDKDF (reference sequence). CDR3 nucleotide sequence: TGTGCCACCAGCAACGGGATTCAAGACTACAATGAGCAGTTCTTC. The encoded protein is CATSNGIQDYNEQFF.

This chain joins TRBV15 and TRBJ2-7; weak D call: TRBD2 (6 bases). The germline V and J ends were trimmed by 1 base and 5 bases, with 9 bases remaining between them. Germline CDR1 is LNHNV and CDR2 is YYDKDF (reference sequence). The CDR3 loop spans 13 amino acids. The CDR3 here is CATSRAGRNEQYF. The CDR3, as DNA: TGTGCCACCAGCAGAGCGGGGAGGAACGAGCAGTACTTC.

In its sample, this clonotype was seen many times. This chain connects TRBV12-3 or TRBV12-4 to TRBJ2-7; no clear D. Trimming left V 7 bases short and J 2 bases short, with 12 bases between. The CDR3 contains 13 residues. This chain's CDR3 is CASTPSMAYEQYF. DNA of the CDR3: TGTGCCAGCACCCCATCCATGGCCTACGAGCAGTACTTC.

This clonotype has more than one count but fewer than ten. The chain is built from TRBV4-3 and TRBJ1-2; D call uncertain. Deletions cut 0 bases from V and 3 bases from J, with 5 bases between. This CDR3 is 13 amino acids long. Germline assignment: CDR1 LGHNA and CDR2 YSLEER. The CDR3 nucleotides are TGCGCCAGCAGCCAAGAAACTGACTATGGCTACACCTTC. It codes for CASSQETDYGYTF.

V gene TRBV7-6 combines with J gene TRBJ1-4, with TRBD1 matching over 8 bases. Per germline, CDR1 SGHVS and CDR2 FNYEAQ. The CDR3 has 15 amino acids. J gave up 5 bases and V 4 bases, and 6 bases lay outside the gene matches. In DNA, the CDR3 is TGTGCCAGCAGCTACGGACAGGGTCTAAATGAAAAACTGTTTTTT. This codes for CASSYGQGLNEKLFF.

The chain combines TRBV5-4 with TRBJ2-5, with 9 nucleotides matching TRBD2. The CDR3 has 16 residues. The trim removed 2 bases at V and 3 bases at J, leaving 8 bases unmatched. CDR1 SGHNT and CDR2 YYREEE come from the germline V gene (reference sequence). The CDR3 here is CASSLGSGGLKETQYF. In DNA, the CDR3 is TGTGCCAGCAGCTTAGGTAGCGGGGGCCTAAAAGAGACCCAGTACTTC.

This clonotype was seen ten or more times. The V and J genes are TRBV6-2 or TRBV6-3 and TRBJ1-5, with 7 nucleotides matching TRBD1. The CDR3 length is 18 residues. Germline V CDR1 and CDR2: MNHEY, SVGEGT. V shed 2 bases, J shed 2 bases, and the junction held 12 bases outside the gene matches. DNA for the CDR3: TGTGCCAGCAGTTACGAAGCAGAGACAGGGATTCGCAATCAGCCCCAGCATTTT. Protein sequence: CASSYEAETGIRNQPQHF.

The rearrangement links TRBV18 to TRBJ2-3; D uncertain. The V gene's germline CDR1 is KGHSH and CDR2 LQKENI. This CDR3 is built from 12 residues. Trimming stripped 8 bases from V and 2 bases from J, with 8 bases between. The CDR3 DNA reads TGTGCCAGCCCGCGACCCACAGATACGCAGTATTTT. This encodes CASPRPTDTQYF. Full variable domain (outside the CDR3, taken from reference TRBV18 and TRBJ2-3): NAGVMQNPRHLVRRRGQEARLRCSPMKGHSHVYWYRQLPEEGLKFMVYLQKENIIDESGMPKERFSAEFPKEGPSILRIQQVVRGDSAAYFCASPRPTDTQYFGPGTRLTVL.

V gene TRBV6-5 combines with J gene TRBJ2-7; 12 nucleotides line up with TRBD2. Trimming took 1 base from V and 7 from J; bases not matched to a gene: 5. This CDR3 is 15 amino acids long. In germline, CDR1 is MNHEY, CDR2 SVGAGI. For the CDR3, the DNA is TGTGCCAGCAGTTACTGGACTAGCGGGGACGGTGAGCAGTACTTC. Protein sequence: CASSYWTSGDGEQYF.

In its sample, this clonotype was seen a few times. The rearrangement joins TRBV9 to TRBJ2-1, with D possibly being TRBD1 or TRBD2 (5 bases each). The CDR3 loop spans 15 amino acids. V was cut by 4 bases and J by 4 bases, with 15 bases left in between. Per the germline V gene, CDR1 is SGDLS and CDR2 is YYNGEE. The CDR3 protein is CASSPPRGTYNEQFF. The CDR3, as DNA: TGTGCCAGCAGCCCTCCCCGTGGGACGTACAATGAGCAGTTCTTC.

The CDR3 DNA reads as TGTGCCAGTAGTATTGGGGGGGTTCCGGCCACTGAAGCTTTCTTT. Translating gives CASSIGGVPATEAFF. The rearrangement joins TRBV19 to TRBJ1-1; the D gene is possibly TRBD1 (5 bases). The V gene's germline CDR1 is LNHDA and CDR2 SQIVND (reference sequence). With 3 bases removed from V and 4 bases from J, the gap between germline ends came to 15 bases. The CDR3 consists of 15 residues.